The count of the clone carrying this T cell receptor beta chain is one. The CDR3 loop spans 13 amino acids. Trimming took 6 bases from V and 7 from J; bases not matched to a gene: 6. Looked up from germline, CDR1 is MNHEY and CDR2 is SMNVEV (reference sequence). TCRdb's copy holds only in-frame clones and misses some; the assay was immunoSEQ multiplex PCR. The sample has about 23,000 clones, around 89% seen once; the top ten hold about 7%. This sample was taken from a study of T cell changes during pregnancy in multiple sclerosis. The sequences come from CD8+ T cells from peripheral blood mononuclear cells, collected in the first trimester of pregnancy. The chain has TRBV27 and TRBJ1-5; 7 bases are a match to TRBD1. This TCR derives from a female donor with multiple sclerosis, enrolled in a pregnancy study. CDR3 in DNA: TGTGCCAGCAGAGTCCGACAGGGACAGCCCCAGCATTTT. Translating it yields CASRVRQGQPQHF.